This section outlines one T cell receptor beta chain sequence together with its context. The source of the sample is a study of T cell changes during pregnancy in multiple sclerosis. Profiling relied on immunoSEQ multiplex PCR, and the TCRdb table lists in-frame clones only, not all of them. The table shows some 8,700 clones, with around 87% occurring only once. The CDR3 totals 18 residues. Germline values: CDR1 LGHNA, CDR2 YNFKEQ. J lost 2 bases, V lost 0 bases, and 7 bases had no gene match. The chain has TRBV4-2 and TRBJ2-2; TRBD1 matches 9 bases. The receptor was isolated from a female donor in good health, enrolled as a control in a pregnancy study. Material: CD8+ T cells from peripheral blood mononuclear cells, obtained in the first trimester of pregnancy. DNA for the CDR3: TGTGCCAGCAGCCAAGAGGAATGGACAGGGGATAACACCGGGGAGCTGTTTTTT. Its translation is CASSQEEWTGDNTGELFF.